This is a list of T cell receptor beta chains from one sample in a study of CD8 T cells in ankylosing spondylitis. TCRdb re-derived calls from the 5' RACE reads in MiXCR, one entry per CDR3 protein. Counted here are a few hundred thousand distinct CDR3 sequences, 15% to 20% occurring once; the ten biggest clones make up approximately 1%. Sequenced input: blood, either unsorted or a sorted T cell fraction (not recorded which). These receptors originate from a male donor with ankylosing spondylitis. Each CDR3 is given with its conserved first and last residue. The D gene is left open where the match is weak. Only some rows state a clone size, as once, few, many or a class for expanded clones.

clone size	J gene	D gene	V gene	CDR3 DNA	CDR3 protein
few	TRBJ2-3	NA	TRBV7-8	TGTGCCAGCAGCTCCCAACCCCGCGCCACAGATACGCAGTATTTT	CASSSQPRATDTQYF
NA	TRBJ2-7	NA	TRBV5-1	TGCGCCAGCAGTGTTTCCGGGGATCGCTACGAGCAGTACTTC	CASSVSGDRYEQYF
NA	TRBJ2-2	TRBD2	TRBV5-1	TGCGCCAGCAGCCCCCGGGGGGGCCAGGAGACCGGGGAGCTGTTTTTT	CASSPRGGQETGELFF
NA	TRBJ2-7	NA	TRBV2	TGTGCCAGCAGTGGTTTTCTAGCTAACTACGAGCAGTACTTC	CASSGFLANYEQYF
few	TRBJ2-3	NA	TRBV6-5	TGTGCCAGCAGTTACGGGGGGAGGTACGGTACAGATACGCAGTATTTT	CASSYGGRYGTDTQYF
once	TRBJ1-2	NA	TRBV16	TGTGCCAGCAGCCCATGGGTTCTAAATGGCTACACCTTC	CASSPWVLNGYTF
many	TRBJ2-3	TRBD2	TRBV12-3/TRBV12-4	TGTGCCAGCAGTTTTAGCGGGTCTCGCACAGATACGCAGTATTTT	CASSFSGSRTDTQYF
few	TRBJ2-1	NA	TRBV29-1	TGCAGCGCCCAACCTAACAATGAGCAGTTCTTC	CSAQPNNEQFF
NA	TRBJ1-2	NA	TRBV12-3/TRBV12-4	TGTGCCAGCAGTTTAGTAGGGATCAATGGCTACACCTTC	CASSLVGINGYTF
many	TRBJ2-3	NA	TRBV5-1	TGCGCCAGCAGCAATCTAAGGTCCGTCACAGATACGCAGTATTTT	CASSNLRSVTDTQYF
many	TRBJ1-6	NA	TRBV12-3/TRBV12-4	TGTGCCAGCAGGGCCCAGAGATCCTCACCCCTCCACTTT	CASRAQRSSPLHF
few	TRBJ2-5	NA	TRBV6-1	TGTGCCAGCAGTGCTAGGCCTAATCAAGGGGAGACCCAGTACTTC	CASSARPNQGETQYF